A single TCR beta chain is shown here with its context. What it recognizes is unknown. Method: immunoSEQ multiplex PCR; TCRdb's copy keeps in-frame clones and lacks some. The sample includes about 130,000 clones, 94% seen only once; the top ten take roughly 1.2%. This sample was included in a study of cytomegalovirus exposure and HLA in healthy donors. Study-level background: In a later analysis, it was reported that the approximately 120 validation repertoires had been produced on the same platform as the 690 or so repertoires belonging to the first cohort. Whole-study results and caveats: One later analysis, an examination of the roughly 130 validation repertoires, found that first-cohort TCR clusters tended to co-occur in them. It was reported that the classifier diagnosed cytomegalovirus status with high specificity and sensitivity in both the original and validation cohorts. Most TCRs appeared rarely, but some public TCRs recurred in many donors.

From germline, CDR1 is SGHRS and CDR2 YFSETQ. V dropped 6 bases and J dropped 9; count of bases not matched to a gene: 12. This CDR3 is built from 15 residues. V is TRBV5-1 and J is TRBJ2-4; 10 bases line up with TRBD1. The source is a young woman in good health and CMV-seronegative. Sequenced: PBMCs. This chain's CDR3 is CASNVDRGEDGIQYF. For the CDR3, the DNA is TGCGCCAGCAACGTGGACAGGGGGGAGGATGGCATTCAGTACTTC.